This entry lists 21 T cell receptor beta chains sequenced from one sample in a study of cytomegalovirus exposure and HLA in healthy donors. PCR involved 60 Vbeta and 13 Jbeta primers. TCRdb's table, derived via immunoSEQ multiplex PCR, lists solely in-frame clones and lacks some. This table holds 70,000 to 95,000 clones, approximately 82% found once. The material sequenced was PBMCs. The source is a man aged 40-49 years in good health and CMV-seronegative.

The chain employs TRBV7-9 and TRBJ2-1, with 7 bases fitting TRBD2. CDR3 length: 13 amino acids. Unmatched junction bases numbered 4, after V lost 3 bases and J lost 8 bases. The germline CDR1 and CDR2 sequences are SEHNR and FQNEAQ (reference sequence). The CDR3 reads CASSFRGGDEQFF. CDR3 sequence (DNA): TGTGCCAGCAGCTTTAGGGGAGGGGATGAGCAGTTCTTC. The full variable domain, rest sourced from reference TRBV7-9 and TRBJ2-1, is DTGVSQNPRHKITKRGQNVTFRCDPISEHNRLYWYRQTLGQGPEFLTYFQNEAQLEKSRLLSDRFSAERPKGSFSTLEIQRTEQGDSAMYLCASSFRGGDEQFFGPGTRLTVL.

The chain carries TRBV5-1 and TRBJ2-1, with TRBD2 identical over 12 bases. V trimming: 2 bases; J trimming: 3 bases; junction bases outside the gene matches: 9. CDR3 length: 18 residues. Looked up from germline, CDR1 is SGHRS and CDR2 is YFSETQ. The CDR3 protein is CASSFSSGRALSYNEQFF. In DNA, the CDR3 is TGCGCCAGCAGCTTCTCTAGCGGGAGGGCCCTCAGCTACAATGAGCAGTTCTTC.

The chain is built from TRBV21-1 and TRBJ1-5. TRBV21-1 is a pseudogene. This CDR3 region has 16 residues. The CDR3 DNA follows: TGTGCCAGCAGCAAAGTTGAAAGCCATAGCAATCAGCCCCAGCATTTT. Translated, it gives CASSKVESHSNQPQHF.

V is TRBV28 and J is TRBJ1-4; D gene ambiguous. This CDR3 region has 11 residues. V was clipped by 5 bases and J by 6 bases, with 4 bases between them. CDR1 is MDHEN and CDR2 is SYDVKM in the germline V gene. CDR3 DNA: TGTGCCAGCAGTCTCGATGAAAAACTGTTTTTT. Translated, it gives CASSLDEKLFF.

V and J are TRBV15 and TRBJ1-4; D gene ambiguous. The CDR3 is 14 residues long. The germline CDR1 and CDR2 sequences are LNHNV and YYDKDF (reference sequence). Trimming left V 1 base short and J 10 bases short, with 13 bases between. DNA for the CDR3: TGTGCCACCAGCAGAGGTTGGACGGAGGGAAAACTGTTTTTT. Translated, it gives CATSRGWTEGKLFF. The full variable domain, in which reference TRBV15 and TRBJ1-4 provide the parts outside the CDR3, is DAMVIQNPRYQVTQFGKPVTLSCSQTLNHNVMYWYQQKSSQAPKLLFHYYDKDFNNEADTPDNFQSRRPNTSFCFLDIRSPGLGDTAMYLCATSRGWTEGKLFFGSGTQLSVL.

This chain joins TRBV4-1 and TRBJ1-5; no definite D call. The CDR3 runs to 14 residues. Trimming removed 1 base from V and 2 bases from J, with 6 bases in between. The germline V gene encodes CDR1 MGHRA and CDR2 YSYEKL. CDR3: CASSQVRGNQPQHF. CDR3 DNA sequence: TGCGCCAGCAGCCAAGTAAGAGGCAATCAGCCCCAGCATTTT.

This clone was seen just once. V and J are TRBV5-1 and TRBJ2-2; D is perhaps TRBD2 (7 bases). Trimming removed 1 base from V and 2 bases from J, with 15 bases in between. Germline V gene lookup returns CDR1 SGHRS and CDR2 YFSETQ. This CDR3 has 17 residues. CDR3 nucleotides: TGCGCCAGCAGCTTGCGGGGGGCCGGAATAAACACCGGGGAGCTGTTTTTT. It encodes CASSLRGAGINTGELFF.

The chain carries TRBV6-6 and TRBJ1-1; 10 bases map to TRBD1. J gave up 5 bases and V 5 bases, and 8 bases lay outside the gene matches. The CDR3 is made up of 15 amino acids. Per the germline V gene, CDR1 is MNHNY and CDR2 is SVGAGI (reference sequence). This chain's CDR3 is CASSLRQGAGTEAFF. DNA of the CDR3: TGTGCCAGCAGTCTCAGACAGGGGGCGGGTACTGAAGCTTTCTTT.

This sequence joins TRBV7-2 and TRBJ2-7; TRBD2 might be the D (5 bases). Germline assignment: CDR1 SGHTA and CDR2 FQGNSA. V was pared by 3 bases and J by 1 base, with 10 bases between. CDR3 length equals 14 residues. CDR3 sequence: CASSFGLGSYEQYF. For the CDR3, the DNA is TGTGCCAGCAGCTTTGGACTGGGGTCCTACGAGCAGTACTTC.

This clone showed up just a few times. The chain joins TRBV5-1 to TRBJ1-1; weak D call: TRBD1 (5 bases). Germline CDR1 is SGHRS and CDR2 is YFSETQ. Trimming took off 4 bases at V and 6 bases at J, with 13 bases between the two ends. This CDR3 spans 13 amino acids. Written as DNA, the CDR3 is TGCGCCAGCAGCGGACCGCAGGGCTCTGAAGCTTTCTTT. Protein sequence: CASSGPQGSEAFF.

J is TRBJ1-2 and V is TRBV15; TRBD1 matches at 7 bases. The CDR3 has 12 residues. Germline values: CDR1 LNHNV, CDR2 YYDKDF (reference sequence). Trimming cost V 9 bases and J 7 bases; bases outside gene matches: 8. The CDR3 loop reads CATGDRGVGYTF. The CDR3 nucleotides read TGTGCCACTGGGGACAGAGGGGTTGGCTACACCTTC.

The rearrangement joins TRBV28 to TRBJ1-2, with D possibly matching TRBD1 (6 bases). Trimming cost V 5 bases and J 5 bases, with 9 bases left between them. The V gene's germline CDR1 is MDHEN and CDR2 SYDVKM. The CDR3 extends over 12 amino acids. Here the CDR3 DNA reads TGTGCCAGCAGTCGCCAGGGGTATGGCTACACCTTC. This encodes CASSRQGYGYTF.

This clone was seen only a few times. The chain couples TRBV7-9 to TRBJ2-7; D remains unclear. CDR1 and CDR2 (germline): SEHNR, FQNEAQ (reference sequence). Trimming removed 7 bases from V and 7 bases from J, with 11 bases in between. CDR3 length: 11 residues. The CDR3 region is CASMGAEEQYF. In DNA, the CDR3 is TGTGCCAGCATGGGCGCCGAAGAGCAGTACTTC.

This sequence joins TRBV5-1 and TRBJ2-5, with D uncertain. CDR1 and CDR2 from the germline V gene are SGHRS and YFSETQ. The CDR3 is 13 amino acids. Trimming removed 3 bases from V and 1 base from J, with 7 bases in between. The CDR3 here is CASSWAAQETQYF. DNA for the CDR3: TGCGCCAGCAGCTGGGCCGCCCAAGAGACCCAGTACTTC.

This chain links TRBV5-1 with TRBJ1-5; D is unclear. V lost 2 bases, J lost 3 bases, and 9 bases lay in between. CDR3 length equals 14 residues. Per germline, CDR1 SGHRS and CDR2 YFSETQ. DNA for the CDR3: TGCGCCAGCAGCTTCACCGGGTTCAATCAGCCCCAGCATTTT. Protein product: CASSFTGFNQPQHF. The complete variable domain, with remaining parts taken from reference TRBV5-1 and TRBJ1-5, reads KAGVTQTPRYLIKTRGQQVTLSCSPISGHRSVSWYQQTPGQGLQFLFEYFSETQRNKGNFPGRFSGRQFSNSRSEMNVSTLELGDSALYLCASSFTGFNQPQHFGDGTRLSIL.

The table lists this clone with a few counts. This rearrangement joins TRBV19 to TRBJ1-3; 8 bases agree with TRBD1. The trim removed 3 bases at V and 0 bases at J, leaving 4 bases unmatched. The CDR3 contains 16 residues. Germline loops: CDR1 LNHDA, CDR2 SQIVND (reference sequence). The CDR3 nucleotides read TGTGCCAGTAGTATCGGACAGGGCCGCTCTGGAAACACCATATATTTT. Translated, it gives CASSIGQGRSGNTIYF. Using reference TRBV19 and TRBJ1-3 for the parts outside the CDR3, the full variable domain is DGGITQSPKYLFRKEGQNVTLSCEQNLNHDAMYWYRQDPGQGLRLIYYSQIVNDFQKGDIAEGYSVSREKKESFPLTVTSAQKNPTAFYLCASSIGQGRSGNTIYFGEGSWLTVV.

The V call is TRBV28, the J call TRBJ2-7, with D hard to call. Trimming shortened V by 6 bases and J by 3 bases, and 9 bases separated the two germline ends. The germline V gene has CDR1 MDHEN and CDR2 SYDVKM. CDR3 size: 12 residues. The CDR3: CASSLELYEQYF. DNA of the CDR3: TGTGCCAGCAGCTTAGAACTCTACGAGCAGTACTTC.

This clone was recorded once. This chain joins TRBV28 and TRBJ2-7; perhaps TRBD1 as D (5 bases). Per germline, CDR1 MDHEN and CDR2 SYDVKM. CDR3 length: 15 residues. Trimming removed 2 bases from V and 2 bases from J, with 13 bases in between. The CDR3 reads CASSLPGSKTYEQYF. The CDR3 DNA follows: TGTGCCAGCAGTTTACCAGGGTCCAAGACCTACGAGCAGTACTTC.

Written as DNA, the CDR3 is TGTGCCAGTACGAACTCGCCCCGGCCCCAAATGCGGGCAAAACTGTTTTTT. This gives the protein CASTNSPRPQMRAKLFF. The chain recombines TRBV2 with TRBJ1-4, with D unclear. The length of the CDR3 is 17 residues. Germline V gives CDR1 SNHLY, CDR2 FYNNEI. The germline V and J ends were trimmed by 9 bases and 10 bases, with 30 bases remaining between them.

The rearrangement uses TRBV6-5 and TRBJ2-7; 9 bases are shared with TRBD1. The germline CDR1 and CDR2 sequences are MNHEY and SVGAGI. CDR3 length: 15 amino acids. The J segment lost 3 bases and the V segment lost 4 bases, leaving 7 bases of the junction unmatched. In nucleotides, the CDR3 is TGTGCCAGCAGTTTACATTTGGGACAGGGCTACGAGCAGTACTTC. This codes for CASSLHLGQGYEQYF.

The V gene is TRBV4-1, the J gene TRBJ1-5, with a weak D call TRBD1 (5 bases). The CDR3 runs 12 residues. The V gene's germline CDR1 is MGHRA and CDR2 YSYEKL. V was trimmed by 9 bases and J by 6 bases, leaving 12 bases between them. CDR3 nucleotides: TGCGCCAGTGGGTCCGGGGGTCAGCCCCAGCATTTT. Encoded protein: CASGSGGQPQHF.